A selection of T cell receptor beta chains follows, all from one sample in a study of T cell changes during pregnancy in multiple sclerosis. Profiled with immunoSEQ multiplex PCR; TCRdb holds only in-frame clones, not every one. The profile shows around 31,000 clones, about nine tenths of them singletons. The sequencing used CD8+ T cells from peripheral blood mononuclear cells, collected in the first trimester of pregnancy. These receptors were taken from a female donor with multiple sclerosis, enrolled in a pregnancy study. CDR3s include the opening cysteine and the closing phenylalanine or tryptophan. D genes are given only for firm matches. Not all rows give a size; the values are once, few, many and, for expanded clones, a class.

CDR3aa	CDR3nt	v_gene	j_gene	abundance	d_gene
CASTKETLQETQYF	TGTGCCAGCACCAAGGAGACTCTCCAAGAGACCCAGTACTTC	TRBV28	TRBJ2-5	-	-
CASSLGLAGGDQETQYF	TGTGCCAGCAGCTTAGGACTAGCGGGGGGTGACCAAGAGACCCAGTACTTC	TRBV7-2	TRBJ2-5	-	TRBD2
CATSPGGHGLDEQYF	TGTGCCACCAGCCCGGGGGGGCATGGCCTGGACGAGCAGTACTTC	TRBV15	TRBJ2-7	few	TRBD2
CASSLSGSSYNEQFF	TGTGCCAGTAGTCTTAGCGGGAGCTCCTACAATGAGCAGTTCTTC	TRBV19	TRBJ2-1	-	TRBD2
CASSPTGSYEQYF	TGTGCCAGCAGTCCTACAGGTTCCTACGAGCAGTACTTC	TRBV6-5	TRBJ2-7	-	-
CASSLYTGEETQYF	TGTGCCAGCAGTTTATATACAGGCGAAGAGACCCAGTACTTC	TRBV28	TRBJ2-5	once	-
CASSPPSGTLSSYEQYF	TGTGCCAGCTCACCACCTAGCGGGACTCTTAGCTCCTACGAGCAGTACTTC	TRBV18	TRBJ2-7	-	TRBD2
CASSYPSRDIFDTQYF	TGTGCCAGCAGTTACCCGTCCCGGGACATTTTTGATACGCAGTATTTT	TRBV6-6	TRBJ2-3	-	-
CASSLEGHPYEQYF	TGCGCCAGCAGCTTGGAAGGACATCCCTACGAGCAGTACTTC	TRBV5-1	TRBJ2-7	-	-
CASSQEPGPRGYEQYF	TGCGCCAGCAGCCAAGAGCCGGGGCCCAGGGGCTACGAGCAGTACTTC	TRBV4-1	TRBJ2-7	-	-
CSVDSNYGYTF	TGCAGCGTTGACAGTAACTATGGCTACACCTTC	TRBV29-1	TRBJ1-2	-	-
CASSAENTEAFF	TGTGCCAGCAGCGCAGAGAACACTGAAGCTTTCTTT	TRBV11-3	TRBJ1-1	-	-
CASSLSVGDYQETQYF	TGTGCCAGCAGTTTATCGGTGGGAGATTACCAAGAGACCCAGTACTTC	TRBV27	TRBJ2-5	-	-
CASSSGQTGTEAFF	TGTGCCAGCAGCTCGGGACAAACCGGCACTGAAGCTTTCTTT	TRBV7-6	TRBJ1-1	-	-
CAWTPTSGELFF	TGTGCCTGGACCCCTACCTCCGGGGAGCTGTTTTTT	TRBV30	TRBJ2-2	-	-
CASSLVGSSGNTIYF	TGTGCCAGCAGCTTAGTTGGGAGCTCTGGAAACACCATATATTTT	TRBV13	TRBJ1-3	-	-
CASKTGQAFF	TGTGCCAGTAAGACAGGTCAAGCTTTCTTT	TRBV6-1	TRBJ1-1	-	-
CASSSLSSVRYNEQFF	TGTGCCAGCAGCTCCCTCAGCAGCGTTAGGTACAATGAGCAGTTCTTC	TRBV11-1	TRBJ2-1	-	-
CASSFKGQLNTEAFF	TGTGCCAGCAGCTTTAAGGGACAATTGAACACTGAAGCTTTCTTT	TRBV11-3	TRBJ1-1	-	-
CASSRRQGQGDTQYF	TGTGCCAGCAGCCGCCGCCAGGGTCAGGGAGATACGCAGTATTTT	TRBV7-3	TRBJ2-3	-	-
CASSAALAGGHADTQYF	TGTGCCAGCAGCGCCGCTTTAGCGGGGGGGCACGCAGATACGCAGTATTTT	TRBV13	TRBJ2-3	-	TRBD2
CASSLVQTFYGYTF	TGTGCCAGCAGCTTGGTACAGACATTCTATGGCTACACCTTC	TRBV5-8	TRBJ1-2	once	-
CASSLLAGLSYEQYF	TGTGCCAGCAGCCTCCTCGCGGGATTGTCCTACGAGCAGTACTTC	TRBV7-3	TRBJ2-7	-	-
CASSVELAGFENNEQFF	TGTGCCAGCAGCGTAGAGCTAGCGGGTTTCGAAAACAATGAGCAGTTCTTC	TRBV9	TRBJ2-1	-	TRBD2
CASSYSIGLLEDEQYF	TGTGCCAGCAGTTACTCGATAGGACTCCTTGAGGACGAGCAGTACTTC	TRBV6-6	TRBJ2-7	-	-
CASSQGLAAYNEQFF	TGTGCCAGCAGCCAGGGACTAGCGGCTTACAATGAGCAGTTCTTC	TRBV7-3	TRBJ2-1	once	TRBD2
CAWSGLRGEKLFF	TGTGCCTGGAGCGGACTCAGGGGTGAAAAACTGTTTTTT	TRBV30	TRBJ1-4	-	-
CASSERENNEQFF	TGTGCCAGCAGTGAGCGGGAGAACAATGAGCAGTTCTTC	TRBV6-1	TRBJ2-1	medium-sized	TRBD2
CASNLDGRATDTQYF	TGTGCCAGCAACCTAGACGGCAGGGCAACAGATACGCAGTATTTT	TRBV28	TRBJ2-3	-	-
CASSHPGTSGGASSYNEQFF	TGCGCCAGCAGCCACCCCGGGACTAGCGGGGGCGCAAGCTCCTACAATGAGCAGTTCTTC	TRBV4-3	TRBJ2-1	-	TRBD2
CASSEEAGGTQPQHF	TGTGCCAGCAGTGAAGAGGCAGGGGGCACTCAGCCCCAGCATTTT	TRBV6-1	TRBJ1-5	-	TRBD1
CASILNRDWKETQYF	TGTGCCAGCATTCTAAACCGGGACTGGAAAGAGACCCAGTACTTC	TRBV6-5	TRBJ2-5	-	-
CASSDGTSGGADTQYF	TGTGCCAGCAGTGACGGGACTAGCGGGGGGGCAGATACGCAGTATTTT	TRBV6-4	TRBJ2-3	many	TRBD2
CASSQDRWSSGNTIYF	TGCGCCAGCAGCCAAGATAGGTGGAGCTCTGGAAACACCATATATTTT	TRBV4-3	TRBJ1-3	-	-
CASSLEGWTAEAFF	TGTGCCAGCAGCTTAGAGGGTTGGACAGCTGAAGCTTTCTTT	TRBV13	TRBJ1-1	-	-
CASSPKTGYEQYF	TGTGCCAGCTCACCGAAGACAGGGTACGAGCAGTACTTC	TRBV18	TRBJ2-7	once	TRBD1
CASSEEGWAQPQHF	TGTGCCAGCAGTGAAGAGGGGTGGGCACAGCCCCAGCATTTT	TRBV2	TRBJ1-5	-	-
CASSESRTAAGYEQYF	TGTGCCAGCAGTGAATCCCGGACAGCGGCAGGCTACGAGCAGTACTTC	TRBV6-1	TRBJ2-7	-	-
CASSPPLDRDGEKLFF	TGTGCCAGCAGCCCTCCCCTCGACAGGGACGGGGAAAAACTGTTTTTT	TRBV7-9	TRBJ1-4	-	TRBD1
CASSDQDRENTEAFF	TGTGCCAGCAGTGACCAAGACAGGGAGAACACTGAAGCTTTCTTT	TRBV28	TRBJ1-1	few	TRBD1
CASSGLAGGPETQYF	TGTGCCAGCAGTGGACTAGCGGGGGGGCCAGAGACCCAGTACTTC	TRBV6-1	TRBJ2-5	-	TRBD2
CASSRDRDQYEQYF	TGTGCCAGTAGCCGGGACAGGGACCAATACGAGCAGTACTTC	TRBV19	TRBJ2-7	-	TRBD1
CASSGDRDTFNYGYTF	TGTGCCAGCAGCGGGGACAGGGATACGTTCAACTATGGCTACACCTTC	TRBV9	TRBJ1-2	-	TRBD1
CASFGTSTNNEQFF	TGTGCCAGCTTCGGGACTAGCACGAATAATGAGCAGTTCTTC	TRBV5-4	TRBJ2-1	-	TRBD2
CASSYRGMGGEQYF	TGTGCCAGCAGTTACAGGGGGATGGGCGGCGAGCAGTACTTC	TRBV28	TRBJ2-7	-	TRBD1
CASSFAADPSNQPQHF	TGTGCCAGCAGTTTCGCGGCTGATCCTAGCAATCAGCCCCAGCATTTT	TRBV28	TRBJ1-5	-	-
CASSLSAEGRKTQYF	TGTGCCAGCAGTTTATCGGCCGAGGGTAGGAAGACCCAGTACTTC	TRBV27	TRBJ2-5	once	-
CASSFGEKAFF	TGTGCCAGCAGTTTCGGGGAGAAAGCTTTCTTT	TRBV27	TRBJ1-1	-	-
CASSVGGGSSTSYEQYF	TGTGCCAGCAGCGTAGGAGGGGGTTCTAGTACCTCCTACGAGCAGTACTTC	TRBV9	TRBJ2-7	-	-
CASSLGGQGSLYSNQPQHF	TGTGCCAGCAGCTTGGGTGGACAGGGGTCGTTATATAGCAATCAGCCCCAGCATTTT	TRBV5-8	TRBJ1-5	-	TRBD1
CASGLQGANYGYTF	TGTGCTAGTGGTTTACAGGGGGCGAACTATGGCTACACCTTC	TRBV12-5	TRBJ1-2	-	TRBD1
CASSWGEMGTEAFF	TGTGCCAGTAGTTGGGGGGAGATGGGCACTGAAGCTTTCTTT	TRBV19	TRBJ1-1	-	-
CASSLDGLAVLAKNIQYF	TGTGCCAGCAGCTTAGATGGACTGGCGGTACTAGCCAAAAACATTCAGTACTTC	TRBV7-9	TRBJ2-4	-	-